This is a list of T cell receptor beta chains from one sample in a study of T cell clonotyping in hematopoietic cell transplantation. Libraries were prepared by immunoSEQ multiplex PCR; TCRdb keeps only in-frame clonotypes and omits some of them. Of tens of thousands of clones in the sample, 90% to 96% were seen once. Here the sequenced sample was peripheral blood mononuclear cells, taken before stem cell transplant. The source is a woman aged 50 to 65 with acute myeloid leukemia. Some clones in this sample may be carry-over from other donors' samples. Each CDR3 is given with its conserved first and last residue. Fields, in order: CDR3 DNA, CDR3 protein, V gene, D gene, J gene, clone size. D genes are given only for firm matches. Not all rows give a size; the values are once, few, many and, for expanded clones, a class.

cdr3_nt: TGCGCCAGCAGCCTGGATGGGGGACACAGGAATTCACCCCTCCACTTT
cdr3_aa: CASSLDGGHRNSPLHF
v_call: TRBV4-1
d_call: .
j_call: TRBJ1-6
clone_size: .

cdr3_nt: TGCGCCAGCAGCTTGGATGAGGGACGGAGCCAGCCCCAGCATTTT
cdr3_aa: CASSLDEGRSQPQHF
v_call: TRBV5-1
d_call: .
j_call: TRBJ1-5
clone_size: .

cdr3_nt: TGTGCCAGCGGTGGGAGCTCCTACAATGAGCAGTTCTTC
cdr3_aa: CASGGSSYNEQFF
v_call: TRBV28
d_call: .
j_call: TRBJ2-1
clone_size: .

cdr3_nt: TGTGCCAGCAGTTTAGGAGAGACCCAGTACTTC
cdr3_aa: CASSLGETQYF
v_call: TRBV27
d_call: .
j_call: TRBJ2-5
clone_size: once

cdr3_nt: TGTGCCAGCAGCTTAGATTCTAACTACGAGCAGTACTTC
cdr3_aa: CASSLDSNYEQYF
v_call: TRBV11-3
d_call: .
j_call: TRBJ2-7
clone_size: .

cdr3_nt: TGTGCCAGCAGTACTAGGGTCGGGTACGAGCAGTACTTC
cdr3_aa: CASSTRVGYEQYF
v_call: TRBV6-6
d_call: .
j_call: TRBJ2-7
clone_size: .

cdr3_nt: TGTGCCAGCAGCTTTTACGACAGGGGGCTCGTTGAAGCTTTCTTT
cdr3_aa: CASSFYDRGLVEAFF
v_call: TRBV5-4
d_call: TRBD1
j_call: TRBJ1-1
clone_size: .

cdr3_nt: TGTGCCAGTAACCCGACAGGGATGAGCGACGAGCAGTACTTC
cdr3_aa: CASNPTGMSDEQYF
v_call: TRBV19
d_call: TRBD1
j_call: TRBJ2-7
clone_size: .

cdr3_nt: TGTGCCAGCAGCTCTAGGGGAGGGACTGGAAACACCATATATTTT
cdr3_aa: CASSSRGGTGNTIYF
v_call: TRBV6-1
d_call: .
j_call: TRBJ1-3
clone_size: .

cdr3_nt: TGTGCCAGCAGGCTGACTAGCGGGATGTCATCCTACGAGCAGTACTTC
cdr3_aa: CASRLTSGMSSYEQYF
v_call: TRBV2
d_call: TRBD2
j_call: TRBJ2-7
clone_size: .

cdr3_nt: TGTGCCTACACAGGGGCGCACACCGGGGAGCTGTTTTTT
cdr3_aa: CAYTGAHTGELFF
v_call: TRBV30
d_call: TRBD1
j_call: TRBJ2-2
clone_size: .

cdr3_nt: TGTGCCAGCAGTGCCAACAGGGTAGCCTTGTTTGGCTACACCTTC
cdr3_aa: CASSANRVALFGYTF
v_call: TRBV6-1
d_call: .
j_call: TRBJ1-2
clone_size: .

cdr3_nt: TGTGCCACGCGCCGGGGGAGCACAGATACGCAGTATTTT
cdr3_aa: CATRRGSTDTQYF
v_call: TRBV6-5
d_call: .
j_call: TRBJ2-3
clone_size: .

cdr3_nt: TGTGCCAGCAGTTTGTCCCCCAGCTATAGCAATCAGCCCCAGCATTTT
cdr3_aa: CASSLSPSYSNQPQHF
v_call: TRBV27
d_call: .
j_call: TRBJ1-5
clone_size: .

cdr3_nt: TGTGCCAGCAGCCAAGATCCAATAGGGGAGAGTGGCAATCAGCCCCAGCATTTT
cdr3_aa: CASSQDPIGESGNQPQHF
v_call: TRBV4-2
d_call: .
j_call: TRBJ1-5
clone_size: once

cdr3_nt: TGTGCCAGTATCAACAGGGACTCCTCTAGGGAGCAGTTCTTC
cdr3_aa: CASINRDSSREQFF
v_call: TRBV19
d_call: .
j_call: TRBJ2-1
clone_size: .

cdr3_nt: TGTGCCAGCGTACTAGCGGAGGCCTACGAGCAGTACTTC
cdr3_aa: CASVLAEAYEQYF
v_call: TRBV6-1
d_call: TRBD2
j_call: TRBJ2-7
clone_size: .

cdr3_nt: TGTGCCAGCAGCCAAGTTGACAGGGCGGTCCACAATGAGCAGTTCTTC
cdr3_aa: CASSQVDRAVHNEQFF
v_call: TRBV14
d_call: TRBD1
j_call: TRBJ2-1
clone_size: .

cdr3_nt: TGTGCCTCCCAACCCAACCTTGTCCACCTCGGACAGGAGCTCTATGGCTACACCTTC
cdr3_aa: CASQPNLVHLGQELYGYTF
v_call: TRBV30
d_call: TRBD1
j_call: TRBJ1-2
clone_size: .

cdr3_nt: TGCAGCGTCGCCGAGGGACAGGGGATTTACCAAGAGACCCAGTACTTC
cdr3_aa: CSVAEGQGIYQETQYF
v_call: TRBV29-1
d_call: TRBD1
j_call: TRBJ2-5
clone_size: .

cdr3_nt: TGTGCCTGGAGGGATCAGGGGAGCTCCTATAATTCACCCCTCCACTTT
cdr3_aa: CAWRDQGSSYNSPLHF
v_call: TRBV30
d_call: .
j_call: TRBJ1-6
clone_size: .

cdr3_nt: TGTGCCAGCAGCTTTTTTAGGGGCGGCGCCGGGGAGCTGTTTTTT
cdr3_aa: CASSFFRGGAGELFF
v_call: TRBV7-2
d_call: .
j_call: TRBJ2-2
clone_size: .

cdr3_nt: TGTGCCAGCATTAAGGAGGTTGGGACTTTCTTT
cdr3_aa: CASIKEVGTFF
v_call: TRBV2
d_call: .
j_call: TRBJ1-1
clone_size: .

cdr3_nt: TGTGCCACCAGCAGAGGGTCATACACTGAAGCTTTCTTT
cdr3_aa: CATSRGSYTEAFF
v_call: TRBV15
d_call: .
j_call: TRBJ1-1
clone_size: .

cdr3_nt: TGTGCCATCAGTGAGTTCGGACAGGGCACAGATACGCAGTATTTT
cdr3_aa: CAISEFGQGTDTQYF
v_call: TRBV10-3
d_call: TRBD1
j_call: TRBJ2-3
clone_size: once

cdr3_nt: TGTGCCAGCAGTCCAACCAAGGCTGAAGCTTTCTTT
cdr3_aa: CASSPTKAEAFF
v_call: TRBV6-5
d_call: .
j_call: TRBJ1-1
clone_size: .

cdr3_nt: TGTGCCAGCAGCTTAATTCTAGATGAAGCTTTCTTT
cdr3_aa: CASSLILDEAFF
v_call: TRBV7-2
d_call: .
j_call: TRBJ1-1
clone_size: .

cdr3_nt: TGTGCCTGGAGTGTTCGGGGAGGTACTGAAGCTTTCTTT
cdr3_aa: CAWSVRGGTEAFF
v_call: TRBV30
d_call: .
j_call: TRBJ1-1
clone_size: .

cdr3_nt: TGTGCCAGCAGTCCCGGGACAGGGACGAACACTGAAGCTTTCTTT
cdr3_aa: CASSPGTGTNTEAFF
v_call: TRBV6-5
d_call: TRBD1
j_call: TRBJ1-1
clone_size: .

cdr3_nt: TGTGCCAGCAGCCCCCCCGGTCTAGCGAAGAACACCGGGGAGCTGTTTTTT
cdr3_aa: CASSPPGLAKNTGELFF
v_call: TRBV7-2
d_call: .
j_call: TRBJ2-2
clone_size: once

cdr3_nt: TGTGCCACTACTAGCGGGAGGGAATTTGGCGGGGAGCTGTTTTTT
cdr3_aa: CATTSGREFGGELFF
v_call: TRBV19
d_call: TRBD2
j_call: TRBJ2-2
clone_size: .

cdr3_nt: TGTGCCAGCAGCTTAAAAGCGATAGTGGAATCTAATGAGCAGTTCTTC
cdr3_aa: CASSLKAIVESNEQFF
v_call: TRBV11-2
d_call: .
j_call: TRBJ2-1
clone_size: .

cdr3_nt: TGTGCCAGCAGGCGTCCTGATGGGATGACTGAAGCTTTCTTT
cdr3_aa: CASRRPDGMTEAFF
v_call: TRBV6-5
d_call: .
j_call: TRBJ1-1
clone_size: .

cdr3_nt: TGTGCCAGCAGTGAAGCTTGGGTCACAGATACGCAGTATTTT
cdr3_aa: CASSEAWVTDTQYF
v_call: TRBV6-1
d_call: .
j_call: TRBJ2-3
clone_size: .

cdr3_nt: TGTGCCAGCAGTTTTGGACAGGGGTTTCACGAGCAGTACTTC
cdr3_aa: CASSFGQGFHEQYF
v_call: TRBV27
d_call: TRBD1
j_call: TRBJ2-7
clone_size: once

cdr3_nt: TGTGCCAGCAGCTTTCCGGGTCGCGAAGCTTTCTTT
cdr3_aa: CASSFPGREAFF
v_call: TRBV5-6
d_call: .
j_call: TRBJ1-1
clone_size: .

cdr3_nt: TGTGCCAGCAGTTCACCCCAGGTTAGCGTCGATGAGCAGTTCTTC
cdr3_aa: CASSSPQVSVDEQFF
v_call: TRBV28
d_call: .
j_call: TRBJ2-1
clone_size: .

cdr3_nt: TGTGCCAGCAGCTTAACAGGGCATAATGAAAAACTGTTTTTT
cdr3_aa: CASSLTGHNEKLFF
v_call: TRBV7-9
d_call: .
j_call: TRBJ1-4
clone_size: once

cdr3_nt: TGTGCCAGCAGCGAACGGGACAGGGGCACCGGGGAGCTGTTTTTT
cdr3_aa: CASSERDRGTGELFF
v_call: TRBV7-8
d_call: TRBD1
j_call: TRBJ2-2
clone_size: .

cdr3_nt: TGCGCCAGCAGCAAAGGACTAGCGGGGGGCTCATTCCACGACGGGCAGTACTTC
cdr3_aa: CASSKGLAGGSFHDGQYF
v_call: TRBV5-1
d_call: TRBD2
j_call: TRBJ2-7
clone_size: .

cdr3_nt: TGTGCCAGCAGTAAGACAGGGGTTAAATATGGCTACACCTTC
cdr3_aa: CASSKTGVKYGYTF
v_call: TRBV6-5
d_call: TRBD1
j_call: TRBJ1-2
clone_size: .

cdr3_nt: TGTGCCAGCAGCCCCTGGGCGAGCTCCTACGAGCAGTACTTC
cdr3_aa: CASSPWASSYEQYF
v_call: TRBV14
d_call: .
j_call: TRBJ2-7
clone_size: .

cdr3_nt: TGCAGCGTTATACCGGGACAGGACACCGGGGAGCTGTTTTTT
cdr3_aa: CSVIPGQDTGELFF
v_call: TRBV29-1
d_call: TRBD1
j_call: TRBJ2-2
clone_size: .

cdr3_nt: TGCAGCGTGACAGTCGCTAACTATGGCTACACCTTC
cdr3_aa: CSVTVANYGYTF
v_call: TRBV29-1
d_call: .
j_call: TRBJ1-2
clone_size: .

cdr3_nt: TGTGCCAGCAGCGCGACAGGGACGCCCAAAAACATTCAGTACTTC
cdr3_aa: CASSATGTPKNIQYF
v_call: TRBV9
d_call: TRBD1
j_call: TRBJ2-4
clone_size: .

cdr3_nt: TGTGCCAGCAGTACCCCCTGGGAACCTAATGAAAAACTGTTTTTT
cdr3_aa: CASSTPWEPNEKLFF
v_call: TRBV25-1
d_call: .
j_call: TRBJ1-4
clone_size: .

cdr3_nt: TGTGCCAGCAGCTTAAGGAATGGGGCCGGCGGGGAGCTGTTTTTT
cdr3_aa: CASSLRNGAGGELFF
v_call: TRBV7-9
d_call: .
j_call: TRBJ2-2
clone_size: .

cdr3_nt: TGTGCCAGCAGCCCTAACCGTGGGGGGATGAACACTGAAGCTTTCTTT
cdr3_aa: CASSPNRGGMNTEAFF
v_call: TRBV7-9
d_call: .
j_call: TRBJ1-1
clone_size: .